This TCR beta chain derives from a study of T cells in Graves' hyperthyroidism and ophthalmopathy. From RNA transcripts, TCR beta CDR3 regions were amplified. Primed by the HTBI set, a first-round RT-PCR was run on the TCR CDR3. Each CDR3 protein is one row after TCRdb ran MiXCR on the multiplex PCR reads. The sample lists some 210,000 distinct CDR3 sequences, about 15% occurring once. This clonotype came up many times. Trimming left V 4 bases short and J 5 bases short, with 5 bases between. The CDR3 is 11 amino acids. The source material was blood. This sequence joins TRBV12-3 or TRBV12-4 and TRBJ2-5; D is undetermined. The origin of this receptor is a man in his forties or fifties with Graves' hyperthyroidism. The CDR3 DNA is TGTGCCAGCAGTTACGGGGAGACCCAGTACTTC. Translation: CASSYGETQYF.